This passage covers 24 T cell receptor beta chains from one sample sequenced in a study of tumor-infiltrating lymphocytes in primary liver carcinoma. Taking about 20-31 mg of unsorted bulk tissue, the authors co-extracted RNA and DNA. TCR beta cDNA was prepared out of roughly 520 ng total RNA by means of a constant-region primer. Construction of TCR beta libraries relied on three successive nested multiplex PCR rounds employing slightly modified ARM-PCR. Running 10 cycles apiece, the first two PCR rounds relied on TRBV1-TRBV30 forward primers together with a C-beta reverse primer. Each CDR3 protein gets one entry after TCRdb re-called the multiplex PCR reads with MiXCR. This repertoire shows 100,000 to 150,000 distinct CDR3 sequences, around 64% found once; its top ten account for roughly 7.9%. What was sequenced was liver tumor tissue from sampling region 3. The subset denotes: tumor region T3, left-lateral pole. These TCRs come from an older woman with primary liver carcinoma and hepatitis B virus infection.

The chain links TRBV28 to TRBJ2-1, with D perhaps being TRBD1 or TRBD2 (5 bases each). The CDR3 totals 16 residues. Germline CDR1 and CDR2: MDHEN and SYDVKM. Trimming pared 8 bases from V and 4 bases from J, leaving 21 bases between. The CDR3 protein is CASGHPGPKRYNEQFF. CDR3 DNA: TGTGCCAGCGGCCACCCGGGGCCAAAAAGATACAATGAGCAGTTCTTC.

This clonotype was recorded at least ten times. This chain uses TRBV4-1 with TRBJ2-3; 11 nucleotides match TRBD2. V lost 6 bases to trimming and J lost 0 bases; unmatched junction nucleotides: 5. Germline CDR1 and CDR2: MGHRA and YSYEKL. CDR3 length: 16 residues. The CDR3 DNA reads TGCGCCAGCAGTCCCTGGACTAGCGGGAGCACAGATACGCAGTATTTT. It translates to CASSPWTSGSTDTQYF.

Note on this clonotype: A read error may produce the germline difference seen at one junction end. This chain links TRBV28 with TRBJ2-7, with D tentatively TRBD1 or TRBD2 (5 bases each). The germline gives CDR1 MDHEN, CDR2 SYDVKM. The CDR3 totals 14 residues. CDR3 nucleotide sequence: TGTGTCAGCAGTTTAAGAGGGACCCGCTACGAGCAGTACTTC. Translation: CVSSLRGTRYEQYF.

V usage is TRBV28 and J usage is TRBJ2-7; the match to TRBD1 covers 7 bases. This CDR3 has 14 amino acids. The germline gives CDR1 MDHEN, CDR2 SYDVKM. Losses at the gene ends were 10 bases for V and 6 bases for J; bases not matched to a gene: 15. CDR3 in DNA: TGTGCCACCCAAGCACGGTCAGACAGGGCCGAGCAGTACTTC. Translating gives CATQARSDRAEQYF. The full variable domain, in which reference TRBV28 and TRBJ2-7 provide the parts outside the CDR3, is DVKVTQSSRYLVKRTGEKVFLECVQDMDHENMFWYRQDPGLGLRLIYFSYDVKMKEKGDIPEGYSVSREKKERFSLILESASTNQTSMYLCATQARSDRAEQYFGPGTRLTVT.

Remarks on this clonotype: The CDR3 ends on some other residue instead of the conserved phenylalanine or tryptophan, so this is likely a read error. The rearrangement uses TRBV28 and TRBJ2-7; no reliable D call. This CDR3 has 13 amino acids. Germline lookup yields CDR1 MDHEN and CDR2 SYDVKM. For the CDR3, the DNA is TGTGCCAGCAGCTTTACCCTCTCCTACGTGCAGTACCTC. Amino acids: CASSFTLSYVQYL.

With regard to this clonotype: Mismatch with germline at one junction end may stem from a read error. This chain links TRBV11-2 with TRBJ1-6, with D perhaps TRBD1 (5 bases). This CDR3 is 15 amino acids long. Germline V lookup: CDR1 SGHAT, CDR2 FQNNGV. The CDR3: CSSSLDPGRSSPPHF. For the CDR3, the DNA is TGTTCCAGCAGCTTAGATCCAGGGAGGAGTTCACCCCCCCACTTT.

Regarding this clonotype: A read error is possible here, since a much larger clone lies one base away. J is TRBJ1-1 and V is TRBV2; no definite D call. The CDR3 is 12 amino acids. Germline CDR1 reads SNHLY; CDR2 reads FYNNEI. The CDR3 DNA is TGTGCCAACAGTGTGGGAGCCACTGAAGCTTTCTTT. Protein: CANSVGATEAFF.

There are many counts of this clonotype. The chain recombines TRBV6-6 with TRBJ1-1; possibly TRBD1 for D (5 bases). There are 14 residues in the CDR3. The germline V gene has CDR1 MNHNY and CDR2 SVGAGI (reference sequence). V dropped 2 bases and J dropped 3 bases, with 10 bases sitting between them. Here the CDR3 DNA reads TGTGCCAGCAGTTACCTGGGGGGGGACACTGAAGCTTTCTTT. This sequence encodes CASSYLGGDTEAFF.

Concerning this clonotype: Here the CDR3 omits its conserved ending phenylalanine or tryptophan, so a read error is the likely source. The CDR3 nucleotides read TGTGCCAGCAGTTTATGGTACTATGGCTACACCCTC. This sequence encodes CASSLWYYGYTL. This sequence joins TRBV28 and TRBJ1-2; no reliable D call. The CDR3 contains 12 residues. V lost 0 bases and J lost 3, with 2 bases in between. Germline loops: CDR1 MDHEN, CDR2 SYDVKM.

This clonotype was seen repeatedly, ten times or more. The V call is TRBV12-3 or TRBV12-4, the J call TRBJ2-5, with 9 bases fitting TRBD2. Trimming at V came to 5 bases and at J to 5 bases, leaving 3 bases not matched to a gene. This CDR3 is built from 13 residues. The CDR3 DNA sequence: TGTGCCAGCAGTCAAACTAGCGGGGAGACCCAGTACTTC. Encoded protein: CASSQTSGETQYF.

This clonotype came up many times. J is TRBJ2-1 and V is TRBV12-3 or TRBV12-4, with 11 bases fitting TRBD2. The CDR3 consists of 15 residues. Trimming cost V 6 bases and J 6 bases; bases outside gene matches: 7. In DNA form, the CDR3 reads TGTGCCAGCAGACCCACTAGCGGGAGTCGCAATGAGCAGTTCTTC. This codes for CASRPTSGSRNEQFF.

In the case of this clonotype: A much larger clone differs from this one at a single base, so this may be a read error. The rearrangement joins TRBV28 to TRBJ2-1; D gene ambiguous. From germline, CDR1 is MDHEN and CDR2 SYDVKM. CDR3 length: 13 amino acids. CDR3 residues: CARSSTAYNEQFF. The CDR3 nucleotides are TGTGCCAGGAGTTCCACAGCCTACAATGAGCAGTTCTTC.

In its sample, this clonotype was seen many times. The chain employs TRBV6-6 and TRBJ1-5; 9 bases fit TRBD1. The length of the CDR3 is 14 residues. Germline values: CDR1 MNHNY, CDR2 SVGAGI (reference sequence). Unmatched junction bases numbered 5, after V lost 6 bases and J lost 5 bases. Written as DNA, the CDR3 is TGTGCCAGCAGGGCTTGGACAGGGGATCAGCCCCAGCATTTT. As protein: CASRAWTGDQPQHF.

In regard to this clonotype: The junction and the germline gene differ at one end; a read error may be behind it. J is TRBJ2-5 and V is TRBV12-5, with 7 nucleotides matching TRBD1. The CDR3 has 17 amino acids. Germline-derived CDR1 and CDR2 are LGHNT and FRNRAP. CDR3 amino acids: CASGLETGKVGRETQYF. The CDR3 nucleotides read TGTGCTAGTGGTTTGGAGACAGGGAAGGTGGGACGAGAGACCCAGTATTTC.

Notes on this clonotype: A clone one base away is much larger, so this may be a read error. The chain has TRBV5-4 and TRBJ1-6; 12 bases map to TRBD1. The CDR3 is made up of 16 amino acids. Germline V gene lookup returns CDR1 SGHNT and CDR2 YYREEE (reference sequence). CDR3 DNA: TGTGCCATCAGCCGGGGACAGGGGGCAGGCAATTCACCCCTCCACTTT. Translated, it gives CAISRGQGAGNSPLHF.

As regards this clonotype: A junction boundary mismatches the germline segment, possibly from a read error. DNA for the CDR3: TGCAGCGACGCCTATGGGAGCGGGACTGCTGATATGCAGTATTTT. It yields the protein CSDAYGSGTADMQYF. The chain couples TRBV29-1 to TRBJ2-3; 7 bases align to TRBD2. The V gene's germline CDR1 is SQVTM and CDR2 ANQGSEA. The CDR3 spans 15 residues.

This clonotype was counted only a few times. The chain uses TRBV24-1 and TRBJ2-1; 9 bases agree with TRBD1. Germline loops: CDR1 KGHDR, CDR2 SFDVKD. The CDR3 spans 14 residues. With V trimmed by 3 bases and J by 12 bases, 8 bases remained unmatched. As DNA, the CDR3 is TGTGCCACCAGTGATGACAGGGGGAAATCCCCGCAGTTCTTC. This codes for CATSDDRGKSPQFF.

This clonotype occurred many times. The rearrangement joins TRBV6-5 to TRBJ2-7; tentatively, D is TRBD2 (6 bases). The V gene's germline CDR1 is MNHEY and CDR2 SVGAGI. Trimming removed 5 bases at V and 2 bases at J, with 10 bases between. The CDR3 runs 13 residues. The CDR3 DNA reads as TGTGCCAGCAGTCATGGGGGGACCTACGAGCAGTACTTC. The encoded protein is CASSHGGTYEQYF.

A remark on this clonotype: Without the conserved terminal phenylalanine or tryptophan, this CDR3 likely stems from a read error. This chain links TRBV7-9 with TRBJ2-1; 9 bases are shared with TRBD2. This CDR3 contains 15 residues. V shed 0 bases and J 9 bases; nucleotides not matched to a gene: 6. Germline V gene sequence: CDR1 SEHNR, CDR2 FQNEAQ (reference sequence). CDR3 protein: CASSLAAGGPGEQFS. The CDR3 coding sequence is TGTGCCAGCAGCTTAGCGGCGGGAGGGCCGGGTGAGCAGTTCTCC.

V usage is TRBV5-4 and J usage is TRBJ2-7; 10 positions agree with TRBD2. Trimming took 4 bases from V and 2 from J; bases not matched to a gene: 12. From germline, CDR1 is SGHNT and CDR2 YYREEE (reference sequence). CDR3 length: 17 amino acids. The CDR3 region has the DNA TGTGCCAGCAGCACGGAGTGCCGGACTAGCGGACCCTACGAGCAGTACTTC. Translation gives CASSTECRTSGPYEQYF.

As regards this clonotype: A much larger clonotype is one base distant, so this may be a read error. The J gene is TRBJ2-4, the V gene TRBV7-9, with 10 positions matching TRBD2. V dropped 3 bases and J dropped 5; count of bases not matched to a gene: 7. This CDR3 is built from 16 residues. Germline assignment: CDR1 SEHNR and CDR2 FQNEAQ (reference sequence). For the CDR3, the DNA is TGTGCCAGCAGCTTTTGCCAAGCGGGAGGGCAAAACATTCAGTACTTC. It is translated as CASSFCQAGGQNIQYF.

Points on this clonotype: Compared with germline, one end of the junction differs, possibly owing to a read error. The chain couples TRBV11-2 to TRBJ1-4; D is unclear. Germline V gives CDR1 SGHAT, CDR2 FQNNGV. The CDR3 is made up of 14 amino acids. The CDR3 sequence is CASSPGWGNEELFF. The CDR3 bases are TGTGCCAGCAGCCCCGGGTGGGGTAATGAAGAACTCTTTTTT.

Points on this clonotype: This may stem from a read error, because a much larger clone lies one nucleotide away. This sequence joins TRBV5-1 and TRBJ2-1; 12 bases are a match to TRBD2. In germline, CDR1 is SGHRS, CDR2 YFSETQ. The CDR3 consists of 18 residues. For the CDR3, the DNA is TGCGTCAGCAGCTTGGAGGCTAGCGGGAGGGCCCTATACAATGAGCAGTTCTTC. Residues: CVSSLEASGRALYNEQFF.

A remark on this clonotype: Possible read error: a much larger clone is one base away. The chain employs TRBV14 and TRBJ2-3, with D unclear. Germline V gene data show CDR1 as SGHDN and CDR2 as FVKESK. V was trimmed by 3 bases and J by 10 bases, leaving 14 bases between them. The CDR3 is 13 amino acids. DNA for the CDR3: TGTGCCAGCAGCCATGAAGCTTGGTCAGCGCAGTATTTT. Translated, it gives CASSHEAWSAQYF. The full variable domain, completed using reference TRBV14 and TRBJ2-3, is EAGVTQFPSHSVIEKGQTVTLRCDPISGHDNLYWYRRVMGKEIKFLLHFVKESKQDESGMPNNRFLAERTGGTYSTLKVQPAELEDSGVYFCASSHEAWSAQYFGPGTRLTVL.